This TCR beta chain was obtained from a study of human T cells and chemical hapten exposure. This clonotype came up a few times. Specified time point: pre-sensitization, week 0. The treatment is: therapeutic diphenylcyclopropenone sensitization with weekly scalp DPC. TCRdb itself ran the RACE reads through MiXCR, one entry per CDR3 protein. This sample has about 350,000 distinct CDR3 sequences, with over 5% found just once. V shed 1 base and J shed 5 bases, with 10 bases lying between them. Germline V gives CDR1 DFQATT, CDR2 SNEGSKA (reference sequence). The CDR3 contains 13 residues. This specimen consisted of whole blood, obtained in connection with sensitization to the hapten diphenylcyclopropenone (DPC). The TCR originated in a woman between 18 and 29 years old with alopecia areata. Some clones in this sample may be carry-over from other donors' samples. The rearrangement links TRBV20-1 to TRBJ2-3; D possibly corresponds to TRBD2 (6 bases). The CDR3 sequence: CSARVQGGDTQYF. In DNA, the CDR3 is TGCAGTGCTAGAGTGCAGGGAGGAGATACGCAGTATTTT.